Listed below are T cell receptor beta chains from one sample, sequenced in a study of blood T cell repertoires in COVID-19. Assay: immunoSEQ multiplex PCR; the TCRdb copy retains only in-frame clones and omits some. The table records 17,000 or so clones, roughly 87% of them present only once. Sequenced input: peripheral blood. The receptors shown here come from a man over 45 with active COVID-19. The CDR3 runs from the conserved cysteine through the conserved F or W. A D gene is named only where the DNA matches it firmly. Clone size is not always given. Where it is, it says once, few, many or a class for expanded clones.

clone_size	j_call	v_call	d_call	cdr3_nt	cdr3_aa
NA	TRBJ2-7	TRBV7-2	TRBD1	TGTGCCAGCAGCTCAAGGACAGGGACGAGGGAGCAGTACTTC	CASSSRTGTREQYF
NA	TRBJ2-3	TRBV25-1	NA	TGTGCCAGCAGTGACTCGAGGGCAGATACGCAGTATTTT	CASSDSRADTQYF
NA	TRBJ2-7	TRBV7-9	TRBD2	TGTGCCAGCAGCCGACTAGCGGGACGCTCCTACGAGCAGTACTTC	CASSRLAGRSYEQYF
NA	TRBJ1-2	TRBV4-3	NA	TGCGCCAGCAGCCAAGAGGGAGGGGGTGGCTACACCTTC	CASSQEGGGGYTF
once	TRBJ1-2	TRBV11-3	NA	TGTGCCAGCAGCTTATCTTCTAACTATGGCTACACCTTC	CASSLSSNYGYTF
NA	TRBJ1-1	TRBV18	NA	TGTGCCAGCTCACGTTTGACACAAGTCATGAACACTGAAGCTTTCTTT	CASSRLTQVMNTEAFF
NA	TRBJ2-7	TRBV10-3	TRBD2	TGTGCCATCAGTGGGACGAGCGGGGTCTCCTACGAGCAGTACTTC	CAISGTSGVSYEQYF
NA	TRBJ1-5	TRBV15	TRBD1	TGTGCCACCAGCAGAGGGACAGGGTTTTTGCAGCCCCAGCATTTT	CATSRGTGFLQPQHF
NA	TRBJ1-4	TRBV7-2	TRBD1	TGTGCCAGCAGCGAGACCGGGACAGGGGGCGAAAAACTGTTTTTT	CASSETGTGGEKLFF
NA	TRBJ2-1	TRBV10-3	NA	TGTGCCATCGGAGACTCGGGGGGCCTGTTCTTC	CAIGDSGGLFF